The rows below give T cell receptor beta chains drawn from one sample of a study of blood T cell repertoires in COVID-19. The repertoire was sequenced with immunoSEQ multiplex PCR; TCRdb's copy has only in-frame clones and lacks some. In the table there are 160,000 or so clones, about 86% of which are singletons. The sample comprised peripheral blood. Receptor source: a woman aged 80 or over with acute or convalescent COVID-19. The CDR3 runs from the conserved cysteine through the conserved F or W. A D gene is named only where the DNA matches it firmly. Size is stated for part of the rows, as once, few or many counts, or as a class when the clone is expanded.

J: TRBJ2-1
D: TRBD2
size: .
V: TRBV9
DNA: TGTGCCAGCAGCGTAGTTCCAGCGGGGGGGCCGGGTGAGCAGTTCTTC
CDR3: CASSVVPAGGPGEQFF

J: TRBJ2-5
D: .
size: once
V: TRBV29-1
DNA: TGCAGCGGGAAGGGGCCGGGTGTAGAGACCCAGTACTTC
CDR3: CSGKGPGVETQYF

J: TRBJ2-1
D: TRBD1
size: .
V: TRBV6-5
DNA: TGTGCCAGCAGGGGACAGGTTACGACTGAGCAGTTCTTC
CDR3: CASRGQVTTEQFF

J: TRBJ2-1
D: .
size: .
V: TRBV6-2/TRBV6-3
DNA: TGTGCCAGCAGTTACTCGGGGCCCTCTGGGATCTACAATGAGCAGTTCTTC
CDR3: CASSYSGPSGIYNEQFF

J: TRBJ2-7
D: TRBD2
size: once
V: TRBV12-3/TRBV12-4
DNA: TGTGCCAGCAGTTGGTCTAGCGGCTACGAGCAGTACTTC
CDR3: CASSWSSGYEQYF

J: TRBJ2-7
D: TRBD2
size: .
V: TRBV6-5
DNA: TGTGCCAGCAGCCAGCGGGATGTAAGTGGGCAGTACTTC
CDR3: CASSQRDVSGQYF

J: TRBJ2-2
D: TRBD1
size: once
V: TRBV7-3
DNA: TGTGCCAGCACCCTCCAGGGGGACGGGGAGCTGTTTTTT
CDR3: CASTLQGDGELFF

J: TRBJ2-7
D: TRBD2
size: .
V: TRBV5-6
DNA: TGTGCCAGCAGCCCTAGCGGGAAGGGCTACGAGCAGTACTTC
CDR3: CASSPSGKGYEQYF

J: TRBJ2-1
D: .
size: .
V: TRBV20-1
DNA: TGCAGTGCTAGTATCGCTCGGGCGGGGCAGTTCTTC
CDR3: CSASIARAGQFF

J: TRBJ1-3
D: TRBD1
size: .
V: TRBV6-5
DNA: TGTGCCAGCAACGGACAGGGGAACACCATATATTTT
CDR3: CASNGQGNTIYF

J: TRBJ1-5
D: TRBD1
size: .
V: TRBV19
DNA: TGTGCCAGTACGCCGGACAGGGTCAATCAGCCCCAGCATTTT
CDR3: CASTPDRVNQPQHF

J: TRBJ1-5
D: .
size: .
V: TRBV6-1
DNA: TGTGCCAGCAGTGACGGAGATTCCCGCAATCAGCCCCAGCATTTT
CDR3: CASSDGDSRNQPQHF

J: TRBJ2-5
D: TRBD1
size: .
V: TRBV7-6
DNA: TGTGCCAGCAGCTTAGGCCTTTCGACAGGGGTGGAGACCCAGTACTTC
CDR3: CASSLGLSTGVETQYF

J: TRBJ2-1
D: .
size: .
V: TRBV19
DNA: TGTGCCAGTGGCCTGGCGGCACGCCCGCATTATGAGCAGTTCTTC
CDR3: CASGLAARPHYEQFF

J: TRBJ2-7
D: TRBD1
size: .
V: TRBV19
DNA: TGTGCCAGCTCGTGGGACAGTCCATCCTACGAGCAGTACTTC
CDR3: CASSWDSPSYEQYF

J: TRBJ1-4
D: .
size: .
V: TRBV7-3
DNA: TGTGCCAGCAGCTTATCGGTGAGGATCGAAAAACTGTTTTTT
CDR3: CASSLSVRIEKLFF

J: TRBJ2-1
D: .
size: .
V: TRBV2
DNA: TGTGCCAGCAGTGAAGCGCAAGGGGGTTCCAATGAGCAGTTCTTC
CDR3: CASSEAQGGSNEQFF

J: TRBJ1-1
D: TRBD1
size: .
V: TRBV18
DNA: TGTGCCAGCTCACCACGAGGGACAGGGGGCATCATGAACACTGAAGCTTTCTTT
CDR3: CASSPRGTGGIMNTEAFF

J: TRBJ1-1
D: .
size: .
V: TRBV2
DNA: TGTGCCAGCAGTGGCCGGGGGGCACGTTTTAACACTGAAGCTTTCTTT
CDR3: CASSGRGARFNTEAFF

J: TRBJ1-2
D: TRBD1
size: .
V: TRBV18
DNA: TGTGCCAGCTCACGATCTACAGGGGCCTCAAACTATGGCTACACCTTC
CDR3: CASSRSTGASNYGYTF

J: TRBJ1-5
D: .
size: .
V: TRBV28
DNA: TGTGCCAGTGCGGGACTGCGTGATCAGCCCCAGCATTTT
CDR3: CASAGLRDQPQHF

J: TRBJ2-2
D: .
size: .
V: TRBV15
DNA: TGTGCCACCAGGGGCGTTACTAGCCAATACACCGGGGAGCTGTTTTTT
CDR3: CATRGVTSQYTGELFF

J: TRBJ2-5
D: .
size: .
V: TRBV27
DNA: TGTGCCAGCAGCGACCCTCCAGGGACCCAGTACTTC
CDR3: CASSDPPGTQYF

J: TRBJ2-3
D: .
size: .
V: TRBV14
DNA: TGTGCCAGCAGCCAAGATACTACCTCAGCAGATACGCAGTATTTT
CDR3: CASSQDTTSADTQYF

J: TRBJ2-7
D: TRBD2
size: few
V: TRBV7-7
DNA: TGTGCTAGCAGCTTATCCCCACTAGCGGGAGTCCTCACCTACGAGCAGTACTTC
CDR3: CASSLSPLAGVLTYEQYF

J: TRBJ1-6
D: TRBD1
size: .
V: TRBV19
DNA: TGTGCCAGTAGTGGACAGGGCTTCTATAATTCACCCCTCCACTTT
CDR3: CASSGQGFYNSPLHF

J: TRBJ2-5
D: TRBD1
size: .
V: TRBV6-5
DNA: TGTGCCAGCAGTTACCCTAACAGGGGTAAGCGAGAGACCCAGTACTTC
CDR3: CASSYPNRGKRETQYF

J: TRBJ1-6
D: TRBD1
size: .
V: TRBV12-5
DNA: TGTGCTAGTGGTTACCGGACAGGAGGCTATAATTCACCCCTCCACTTT
CDR3: CASGYRTGGYNSPLHF

J: TRBJ1-5
D: .
size: .
V: TRBV19
DNA: TGTGCCAGTGATGACAGGCTCAATCAGCCCCAGCATTTT
CDR3: CASDDRLNQPQHF

J: TRBJ1-1
D: TRBD1
size: few
V: TRBV30
DNA: TGTGCCCACAACAGGGGCGGCACTGAAGCTTTCTTT
CDR3: CAHNRGGTEAFF

J: TRBJ1-2
D: .
size: few
V: TRBV6-5
DNA: TGTGCCAGCAGACAGGGTGTTGGACATGGCTACACCTTC
CDR3: CASRQGVGHGYTF

J: TRBJ1-4
D: TRBD1
size: few
V: TRBV4-3
DNA: TGCGCCAGCAGCCACCAGATTCCGACAGGGGCGGAAAAACTGTTTTTT
CDR3: CASSHQIPTGAEKLFF

J: TRBJ2-6
D: .
size: .
V: TRBV29-1
DNA: TGCAGCGTTGTCGGAGGACCCAACACGTTCTCTGGGGCCAACGTCCTGACTTTC
CDR3: CSVVGGPNTFSGANVLTF

J: TRBJ1-1
D: .
size: .
V: TRBV14
DNA: TGTGCCAGCAGCTCGAATACAGGCTTGGGGAACCTGGGCACTGAAGCTTTCTTT
CDR3: CASSSNTGLGNLGTEAFF

J: TRBJ2-3
D: TRBD2
size: .
V: TRBV24-1
DNA: TGTGCCACCAGCGACCCAACGGGACTAGAACTTCCAGATACGCAGTATTTT
CDR3: CATSDPTGLELPDTQYF

J: TRBJ2-7
D: TRBD1
size: .
V: TRBV7-2
DNA: TGTGCCAGCAGCTTCCGGACAGGGGGTGTCCACGAGCAGTACTTC
CDR3: CASSFRTGGVHEQYF

J: TRBJ1-2
D: TRBD1
size: few
V: TRBV6-5
DNA: TGTGCCAGCAGCGGACACAGGGGACTTAGCTATGGCTACACCTTC
CDR3: CASSGHRGLSYGYTF

J: TRBJ1-2
D: TRBD1
size: .
V: TRBV9
DNA: TGTGCCAGCAGCGCAGGGACAGGCTATGGCTACACCTTC
CDR3: CASSAGTGYGYTF

J: TRBJ2-7
D: TRBD1
size: .
V: TRBV6-2/TRBV6-3
DNA: TGTGCCAGCAGTTATTGGGGGACAGGGGGCTACGAGCAGTACTTC
CDR3: CASSYWGTGGYEQYF

J: TRBJ1-6
D: TRBD1
size: .
V: TRBV7-9
DNA: TGTGCCAGCAGCACATCAGGGGGCGTTAATTCACCCCTCCACTTT
CDR3: CASSTSGGVNSPLHF

J: TRBJ2-2
D: TRBD2
size: .
V: TRBV5-4
DNA: TGTGCCAGCAGCCCTCAGGGGCAGCGGGGGGTTCCGAACACCGGGGAGCTGTTTTTT
CDR3: CASSPQGQRGVPNTGELFF

J: TRBJ1-2
D: .
size: .
V: TRBV18
DNA: TGTGCCAGCTCACCACGGGCCGAAGGAAACTATGGCTACACCTTC
CDR3: CASSPRAEGNYGYTF